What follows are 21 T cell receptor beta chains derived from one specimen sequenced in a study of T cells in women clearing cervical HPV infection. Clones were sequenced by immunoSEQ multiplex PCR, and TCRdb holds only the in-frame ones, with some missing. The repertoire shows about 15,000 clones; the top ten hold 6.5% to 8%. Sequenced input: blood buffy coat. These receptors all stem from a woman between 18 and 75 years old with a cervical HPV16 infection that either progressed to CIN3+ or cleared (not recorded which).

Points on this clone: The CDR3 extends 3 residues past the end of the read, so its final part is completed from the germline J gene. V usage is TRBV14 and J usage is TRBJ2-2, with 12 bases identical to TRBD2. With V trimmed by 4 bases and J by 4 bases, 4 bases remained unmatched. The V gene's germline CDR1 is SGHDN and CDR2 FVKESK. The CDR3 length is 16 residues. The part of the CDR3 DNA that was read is TGTGCCAGCAGCCCCAGACTAGCGGGAGTCACCGGGGAG. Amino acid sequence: CASSPRLAGVTGE. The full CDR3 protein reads CASSPRLAGVTGELFF.

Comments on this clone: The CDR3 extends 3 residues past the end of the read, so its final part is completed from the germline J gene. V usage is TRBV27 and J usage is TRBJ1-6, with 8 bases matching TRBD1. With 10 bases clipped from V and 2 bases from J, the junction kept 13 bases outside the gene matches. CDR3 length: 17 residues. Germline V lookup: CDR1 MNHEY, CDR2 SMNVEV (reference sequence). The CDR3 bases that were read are TGTGCCAAGGACAGGGTACGGGGATCTACCTATAATTCACCC. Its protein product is CAKDRVRGSTYNSP. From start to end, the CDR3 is CAKDRVRGSTYNSPLHF.

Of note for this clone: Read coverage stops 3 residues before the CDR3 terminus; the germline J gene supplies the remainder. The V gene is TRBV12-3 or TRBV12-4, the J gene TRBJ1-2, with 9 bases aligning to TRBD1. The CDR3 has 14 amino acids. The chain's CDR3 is CASSKQQGARGYTF. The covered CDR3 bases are TGTGCCAGCAGTAAACAACAGGGGGCGCGCGGC.

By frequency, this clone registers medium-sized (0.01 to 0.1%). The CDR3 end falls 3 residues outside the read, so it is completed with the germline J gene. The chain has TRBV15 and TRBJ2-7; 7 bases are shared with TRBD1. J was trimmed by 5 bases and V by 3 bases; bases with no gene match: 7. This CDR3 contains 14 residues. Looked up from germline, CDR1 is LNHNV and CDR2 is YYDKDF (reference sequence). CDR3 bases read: TGTGCCACCAGCAGGTCAGGGGGAAGGAACGAG. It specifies CATSRSGGRNE. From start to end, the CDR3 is CATSRSGGRNEQYF.

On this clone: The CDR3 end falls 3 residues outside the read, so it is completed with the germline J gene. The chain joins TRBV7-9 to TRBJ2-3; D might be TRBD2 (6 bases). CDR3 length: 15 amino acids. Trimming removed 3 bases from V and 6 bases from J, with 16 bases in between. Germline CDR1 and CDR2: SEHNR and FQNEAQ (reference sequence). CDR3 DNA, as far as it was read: TGTGCCAGCAGCTTGGGGACTCTAGTCGTGGATACG. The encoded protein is CASSLGTLVVDT. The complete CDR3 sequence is CASSLGTLVVDTQYF.

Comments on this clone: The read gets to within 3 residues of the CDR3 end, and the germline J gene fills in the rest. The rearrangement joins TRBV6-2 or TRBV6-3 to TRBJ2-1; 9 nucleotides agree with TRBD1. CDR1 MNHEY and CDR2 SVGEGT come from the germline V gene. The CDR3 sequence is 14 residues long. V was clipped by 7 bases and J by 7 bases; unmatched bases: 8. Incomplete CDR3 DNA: TGTGCCAGCATCTTAGGGACAGGGAGGAATGAG. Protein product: CASILGTGRNE. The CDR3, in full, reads CASILGTGRNEQFF.

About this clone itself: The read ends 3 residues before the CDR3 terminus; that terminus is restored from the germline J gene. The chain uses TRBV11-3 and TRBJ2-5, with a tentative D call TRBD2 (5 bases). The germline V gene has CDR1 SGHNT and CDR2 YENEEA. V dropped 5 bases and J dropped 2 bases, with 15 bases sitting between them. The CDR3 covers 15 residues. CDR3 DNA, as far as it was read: TGTGCCAGCAGCCCGTATGCGGCGGGTCAAGAGACC. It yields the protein CASSPYAAGQET. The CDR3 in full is CASSPYAAGQETQYF.

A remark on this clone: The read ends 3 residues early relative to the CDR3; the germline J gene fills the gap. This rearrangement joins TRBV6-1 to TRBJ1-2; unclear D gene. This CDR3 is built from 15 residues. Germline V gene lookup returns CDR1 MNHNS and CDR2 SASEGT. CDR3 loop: CASSVAGKPTYDYTF. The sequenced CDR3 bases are TGTGCCAGCAGTGTCGCAGGCAAACCAACCTACGAC.

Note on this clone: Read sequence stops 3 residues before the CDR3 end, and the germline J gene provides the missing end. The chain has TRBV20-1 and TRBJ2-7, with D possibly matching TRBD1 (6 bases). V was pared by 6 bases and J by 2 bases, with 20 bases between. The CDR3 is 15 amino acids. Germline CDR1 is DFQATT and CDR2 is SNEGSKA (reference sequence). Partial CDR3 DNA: TGCAGTGCCCTTACCGGACAGACTCTGCCCTACGAG. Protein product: CSALTGQTLPYE. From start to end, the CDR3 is CSALTGQTLPYEQYF.

The CDR3 DNA, read in part, is TGTGCCAGTGCGACTAGCGGTGAGAACACCGGGGAG. Protein product: CASATSGENTGE. The full CDR3 is CASATSGENTGELFF. The chain has TRBV19 and TRBJ2-2, with 9 bases fitting TRBD2. The CDR3 end falls 3 residues outside the read, so it is completed with the germline J gene. CDR1 and CDR2 from the germline V gene are LNHDA and SQIVND (reference sequence). CDR3 size: 15 residues. The V and J ends lost 8 bases and 1 base, in that order; junction bases with no gene match: 5.

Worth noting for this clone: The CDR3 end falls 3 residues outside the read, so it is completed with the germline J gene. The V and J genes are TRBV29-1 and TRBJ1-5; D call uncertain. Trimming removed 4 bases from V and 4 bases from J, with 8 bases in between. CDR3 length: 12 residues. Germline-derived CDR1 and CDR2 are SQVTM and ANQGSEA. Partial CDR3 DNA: TGCAGCGTTGTAGAAGCGAATCAGCCC. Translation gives CSVVEANQP. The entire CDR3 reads CSVVEANQPQHF.

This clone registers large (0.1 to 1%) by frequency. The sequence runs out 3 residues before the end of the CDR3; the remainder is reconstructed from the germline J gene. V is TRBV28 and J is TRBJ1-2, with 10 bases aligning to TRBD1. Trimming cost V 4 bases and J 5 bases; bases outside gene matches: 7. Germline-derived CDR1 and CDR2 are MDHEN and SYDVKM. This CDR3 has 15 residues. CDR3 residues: CASSSETGGRYGYTF. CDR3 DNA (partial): TGTGCCAGCAGTTCTGAGACAGGGGGCCGGTATGGC.

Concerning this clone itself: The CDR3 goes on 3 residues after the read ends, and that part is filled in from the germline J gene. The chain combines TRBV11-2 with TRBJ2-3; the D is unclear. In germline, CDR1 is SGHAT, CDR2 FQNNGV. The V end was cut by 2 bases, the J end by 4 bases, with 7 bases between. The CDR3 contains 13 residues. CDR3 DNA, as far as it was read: TGTGCCAGCAGCTTAACTCTCCCAGATACG. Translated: CASSLTLPDT. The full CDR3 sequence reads CASSLTLPDTQYF.

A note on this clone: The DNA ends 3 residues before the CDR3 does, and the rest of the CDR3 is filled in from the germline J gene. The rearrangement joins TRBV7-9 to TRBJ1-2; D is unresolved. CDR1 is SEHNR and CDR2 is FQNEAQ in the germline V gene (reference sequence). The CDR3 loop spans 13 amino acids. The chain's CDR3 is CASSLGPDNDYTF. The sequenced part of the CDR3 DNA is TGTGCCAGCAGCTTAGGACCCGACAATGAC.

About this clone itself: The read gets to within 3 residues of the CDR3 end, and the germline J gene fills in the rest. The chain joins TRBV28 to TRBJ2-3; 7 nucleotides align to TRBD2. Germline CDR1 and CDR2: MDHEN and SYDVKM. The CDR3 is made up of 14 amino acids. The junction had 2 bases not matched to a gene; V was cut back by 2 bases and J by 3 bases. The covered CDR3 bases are TGTGCCAGCAGTTTAGGACTAGTTACAGATACG. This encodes CASSLGLVTDT. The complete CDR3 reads CASSLGLVTDTQYF.

The CDR3 DNA, read in part, is TGTGCCACCAGACAGGGAGCTATCGATGAG. Translating gives CATRQGAIDE. The CDR3 in its entirety is CATRQGAIDEQFF. This chain links TRBV24-1 with TRBJ2-1, with TRBD1 as a possible D gene (6 bases). Sequencing ends 3 residues short of the CDR3 end; the germline J gene provides the rest. The V gene's germline CDR1 is KGHDR and CDR2 SFDVKD. Trimming removed 7 bases from V and 8 bases from J, with 14 bases in between. The CDR3 consists of 13 residues.

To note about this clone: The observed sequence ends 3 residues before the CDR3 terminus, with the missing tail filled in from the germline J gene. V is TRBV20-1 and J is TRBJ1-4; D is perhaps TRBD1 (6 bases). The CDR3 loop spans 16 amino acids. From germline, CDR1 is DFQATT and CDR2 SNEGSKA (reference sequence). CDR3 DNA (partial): TGCAGTGCTAGACAGGGGCCAGACTCTGGGGCCAACGTA. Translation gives CSARQGPDSGANV. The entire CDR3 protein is CSARQGPDSGANVLFF.

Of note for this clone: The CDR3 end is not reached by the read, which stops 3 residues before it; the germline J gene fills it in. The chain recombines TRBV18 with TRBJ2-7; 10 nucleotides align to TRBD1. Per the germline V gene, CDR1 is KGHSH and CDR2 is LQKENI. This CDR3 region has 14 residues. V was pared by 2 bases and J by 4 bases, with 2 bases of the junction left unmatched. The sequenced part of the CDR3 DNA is TGTGCCAGCTCACCAAGGACAGGGGGTTACGAG. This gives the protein CASSPRTGGYE. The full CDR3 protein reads CASSPRTGGYEQYF.

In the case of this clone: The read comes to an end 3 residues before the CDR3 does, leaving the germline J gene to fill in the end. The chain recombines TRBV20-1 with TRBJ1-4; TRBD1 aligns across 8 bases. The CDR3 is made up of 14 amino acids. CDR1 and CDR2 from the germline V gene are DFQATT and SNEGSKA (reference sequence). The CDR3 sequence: CSAETGVNNSPLFF. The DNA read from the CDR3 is TGCAGTGCTGAGACAGGGGTTAATAATTCACCA.

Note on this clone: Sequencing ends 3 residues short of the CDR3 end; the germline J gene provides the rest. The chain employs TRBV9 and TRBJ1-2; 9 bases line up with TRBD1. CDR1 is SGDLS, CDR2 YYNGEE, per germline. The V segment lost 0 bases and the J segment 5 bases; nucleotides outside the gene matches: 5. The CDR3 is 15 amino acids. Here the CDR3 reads CASSVDLGTGYGYTF. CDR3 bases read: TGTGCCAGCAGCGTAGATCTCGGGACAGGGTATGGC.

The covered CDR3 bases are TGTGCCAGCAGCTCCGATCAGGGGCTTAACTATGGC. Amino acids: CASSSDQGLNYG. The CDR3, in full, reads CASSSDQGLNYGYTF. The chain employs TRBV11-3 and TRBJ1-2, with a tentative D call TRBD1 (6 bases). Read data end 3 residues before the CDR3 end; the end is taken from the germline J gene. Trimming left V 4 bases short and J 1 base short, with 13 bases between. Germline-derived CDR1 and CDR2 are SGHNT and YENEEA. The CDR3 consists of 15 residues.